Presented here are 30 T cell receptor beta chains from one specimen sequenced in a study of T cell responses to AZD1222 COVID-19 vaccine. Assay used: immunoSEQ multiplex PCR; TCRdb lists only in-frame clones, some missing. The sample consists of 95,000 to 150,000 clones, 70% to 90% of them appearing once. Sequenced material: peripheral blood, taken on day 0 of AZD1222 vaccination. The receptor set was obtained from an adult in good health.

This clone has only one observation. This sample also contains other DNA sequences that code for the same CDR3. The V gene is TRBV27, the J gene TRBJ1-1; tentative D call: TRBD1 (6 bases). The length of the CDR3 is 14 residues. V gave up 0 bases and J gave up 4 bases, with 9 bases separating them. Germline V gene lookup returns CDR1 MNHEY and CDR2 SMNVEV (reference sequence). The CDR3 DNA follows: TGTGCCAGCAGTTTATCGCAGGGGAGCACTGAAGCTTTCTTT. This encodes CASSLSQGSTEAFF.

The chain carries TRBV7-9 and TRBJ2-3; D might be TRBD1 or TRBD2, each matching 6 bases. The CDR3 loop spans 13 amino acids. V was shortened by 5 bases and J by 5 bases, with 11 bases between the two germline ends. Germline V gene data show CDR1 as SEHNR and CDR2 as FQNEAQ (reference sequence). The CDR3 DNA is TGTGCCAGCAGCAAGGGGGGTATAGATACGCAGTATTTT. This translates into CASSKGGIDTQYF. Looking up the rest from reference TRBV7-9 and TRBJ2-3 gives the full variable domain: DTGVSQNPRHKITKRGQNVTFRCDPISEHNRLYWYRQTLGQGPEFLTYFQNEAQLEKSRLLSDRFSAERPKGSFSTLEIQRTEQGDSAMYLCASSKGGIDTQYFGPGTRLTVL.

The chain recombines TRBV3-1 (or the pseudogene TRBV3-2) with TRBJ2-7; no reliable D call. V shed 9 bases and J shed 0 bases, with 3 bases lying between them. Germline CDR1 reads LGHDT; CDR2 reads YNNKEL (reference sequence). The CDR3 contains 10 residues. In DNA form, the CDR3 reads TGTGCCAGGCACTCCTACGAGCAGTACTTC. It codes for CARHSYEQYF.

The chain joins TRBV9 to TRBJ2-3, with 7 bases identical to TRBD2. Trimming cost V 0 bases and J 1 base; bases outside gene matches: 11. The CDR3 runs to 18 residues. Germline V lookup: CDR1 SGDLS, CDR2 YYNGEE. The CDR3 loop is CASSVAPAITSGTDTQYF. CDR3 DNA: TGTGCCAGCAGCGTAGCACCGGCCATTACTAGCGGCACAGATACGCAGTATTTT.

The chain is built from TRBV7-9 and TRBJ1-5; 9 nucleotides line up with TRBD1. The CDR3 has 17 residues. Looked up from germline, CDR1 is SEHNR and CDR2 is FQNEAQ (reference sequence). V gave up 0 bases and J gave up 1 base; unmatched junction bases: 4. CDR3: CASSLATGGWSNQPQHF. For the CDR3, the DNA is TGTGCCAGCAGCTTAGCTACAGGGGGCTGGAGCAATCAGCCCCAGCATTTT.

This chain links TRBV6-5 with TRBJ2-5; no clear D gene. Germline V gene lookup returns CDR1 MNHEY and CDR2 SVGAGI. CDR3 length: 13 amino acids. Trimming removed 6 bases from V and 5 bases from J, with 13 bases in between. CDR3 residues: CASSHTLGETQYF. CDR3 bases: TGTGCCAGCAGCCACACTCTGGGCGAGACCCAGTACTTC.

V usage is TRBV11-2 and J usage is TRBJ2-1; 9 positions match TRBD2. The V segment lost 3 bases and the J segment 8 bases; nucleotides outside the gene matches: 8. The CDR3 runs to 15 residues. CDR1 is SGHAT, CDR2 FQNNGV, per germline. The CDR3, as DNA: TGTGCCAGCAGCTTTTCCAGCGGGGGGTGGGATGAGCAGTTCTTC. This sequence encodes CASSFSSGGWDEQFF.

The rearrangement uses TRBV19 and TRBJ1-4; 9 nucleotides line up with TRBD1. The CDR3 extends over 13 amino acids. Germline trimming cut 9 bases from V and 8 bases from J; bases unmatched to any gene: 7. Germline V CDR1 and CDR2: LNHDA, SQIVND (reference sequence). CDR3 region: CASRDREDEKLFF. DNA for the CDR3: TGTGCCAGCAGGGACAGGGAGGACGAAAAACTGTTTTTT.

The chain couples TRBV5-1 to TRBJ2-7; unclear D gene. CDR1 and CDR2 (germline): SGHRS, YFSETQ. This CDR3 region has 14 residues. Trimming took 0 bases from V and 2 from J, leaving 9 bases between them. The CDR3 DNA reads TGCGCCAGCAGCTTGGGGGGTTCAACCTACGAGCAGTACTTC. Its protein is CASSLGGSTYEQYF.

The chain uses TRBV7-9 and TRBJ2-1, with D perhaps matching TRBD2 (6 bases). The CDR3 is 11 amino acids. V was cut by 5 bases and J by 8 bases, with 7 bases left in between. Germline values: CDR1 SEHNR, CDR2 FQNEAQ (reference sequence). CDR3 residues: CASSGGDEQFF. The CDR3 region has the DNA TGTGCCAGCAGCGGCGGGGATGAGCAGTTCTTC.

The CDR3 here is CASSLAGGSSYEQYF. CDR3 in DNA: TGTGCCAGCAGCTTAGCTGGAGGATCCTCCTACGAGCAGTACTTC. The rearrangement joins TRBV11-2 to TRBJ2-7; possibly TRBD2 for D (5 bases). Trimming removed 1 base from V and 0 bases from J, with 10 bases in between. Germline values: CDR1 SGHAT, CDR2 FQNNGV. The CDR3 is 15 residues long.

The chain couples TRBV6-2 or TRBV6-3 to TRBJ2-6; 10 bases align to TRBD1. Trimming took 2 bases from V and 1 from J; bases not matched to a gene: 11. Germline CDR1 MNHEY, CDR2 SVGEGT. The CDR3 is made up of 20 amino acids. CDR3 nucleotides: TGTGCCAGCAGTTACCCCGGCCAAGGGACAGGGGTGTCTGGGGCCAACGTCCTGACTTTC. This sequence encodes CASSYPGQGTGVSGANVLTF.

The chain uses TRBV6-5 and TRBJ1-6; 9 bases agree with TRBD1. V was clipped by 6 bases and J by 7 bases; unmatched bases: 4. CDR1 MNHEY and CDR2 SVGAGI come from the germline V gene. The CDR3 loop spans 14 amino acids. This chain's CDR3 is CASRLTGGNSPLHF. The CDR3 DNA follows: TGTGCCAGCAGGCTGACAGGGGGGAATTCACCCCTCCACTTT.

This clone was seen just once. The V call is TRBV6-5, the J call TRBJ2-7, with TRBD1 identical over 7 bases. There are 15 residues in the CDR3. The germline V gene encodes CDR1 MNHEY and CDR2 SVGAGI. The V gene end was trimmed by 5 bases and the J gene end by 4 bases; junction bases not matched to a gene: 11. For the CDR3, the DNA is TGTGCCAGCAGTAAGGACAGGACCGGTGGTTACGAGCAGTACTTC. This encodes CASSKDRTGGYEQYF.

V and J are TRBV6-5 and TRBJ1-2; 11 nucleotides agree with TRBD1. CDR1 is MNHEY and CDR2 is SVGAGI in the germline V gene. The CDR3 totals 14 residues. The V and J ends lost 6 bases and 4 bases, in that order; junction bases with no gene match: 4. The CDR3 DNA reads as TGTGCCAGCAGACCGGGACAGGGGGTCTATGGCTACACCTTC. Translating it yields CASRPGQGVYGYTF.

The table lists this clone with a count of one. The chain uses TRBV6-6 and TRBJ2-5; no reliable D call. The germline V gene encodes CDR1 MNHNY and CDR2 SVGAGI (reference sequence). Deletions cut 4 bases from V and 5 bases from J, with 8 bases between. CDR3 length: 12 amino acids. As DNA, the CDR3 is TGTGCCAGCAGTTCCTTGGAGGAGACCCAGTACTTC. It translates to CASSSLEETQYF.

The chain carries TRBV9 and TRBJ1-6; unclear D gene. V was clipped by 3 bases and J by 10 bases, with 17 bases between them. Germline-derived CDR1 and CDR2 are SGDLS and YYNGEE. The CDR3 covers 15 residues. CDR3 amino acids: CASSGFDTVGSPLHF. DNA for the CDR3: TGTGCCAGCAGCGGCTTTGACACGGTGGGCTCACCCCTCCACTTT.

The chain has TRBV6-5 and TRBJ1-5, with D perhaps TRBD1 (5 bases). The V end lost 9 bases, the J end lost 0 bases, and 12 bases lay between the germline ends. The CDR3 runs 14 residues. Germline assignment: CDR1 MNHEY and CDR2 SVGAGI. The CDR3 region has the DNA TGTGCCAGTAGACGAACAGGTAGCAATCAGCCCCAGCATTTT. Amino acids: CASRRTGSNQPQHF.

This clone has a single count. The chain employs TRBV6-2 or TRBV6-3 and TRBJ1-2; TRBD1 aligns across 7 bases. There are 16 residues in the CDR3. Unmatched junction bases numbered 13, after V lost 4 bases and J lost 5 bases. The germline gives CDR1 MNHEY, CDR2 SVGEGT. Here the CDR3 DNA reads TGTGCCAGCAGTTCCGCCGGGACAGAAAAGGGGTATGGCTACACCTTC. Encoded protein: CASSSAGTEKGYGYTF.

V and J are TRBV5-1 and TRBJ1-2; TRBD1 matches at 7 bases. Losses at the gene ends were 4 bases for V and 4 bases for J; bases not matched to a gene: 4. The CDR3 spans 13 residues. CDR1 and CDR2 from the germline V gene are SGHRS and YFSETQ. CDR3 amino acids: CASSGGQIYGYTF. The CDR3 coding sequence is TGCGCCAGCAGCGGGGGACAGATCTATGGCTACACCTTC.

The chain recombines TRBV14 with TRBJ1-1, with TRBD1 identical over 9 bases. The CDR3 totals 15 residues. The V and J ends lost 4 bases and 0 bases, in that order; junction bases with no gene match: 3. The germline CDR1 and CDR2 sequences are SGHDN and FVKESK. The CDR3 region is CASSPRTGVNTEAFF. The CDR3 DNA follows: TGTGCCAGCAGCCCCCGGACAGGGGTGAACACTGAAGCTTTCTTT.

The rearrangement joins TRBV27 to TRBJ1-4, with D possibly matching TRBD1 (5 bases). Germline V gene sequence: CDR1 MNHEY, CDR2 SMNVEV (reference sequence). The ends were cut back, 8 bases at V and 8 bases at J, with 18 bases in the middle. CDR3 length equals 14 residues. The CDR3 DNA sequence: TGTGCCAGCCGATACTCCGGGGGGGACGAAAAACTGTTTTTT. Amino acid sequence: CASRYSGGDEKLFF.

The chain has TRBV28 and TRBJ2-3, with unresolved D. Germline V gene sequence: CDR1 MDHEN, CDR2 SYDVKM. The V end was cut by 4 bases, the J end by 3 bases, with 5 bases between. The CDR3 spans 12 residues. CDR3 residues: CASSSGTDTQYF. The CDR3 bases are TGTGCCAGCAGTTCCGGGACAGATACGCAGTATTTT.

This clone was counted a few times. This chain uses TRBV4-2 with TRBJ1-2; no definite D call. Looked up from germline, CDR1 is LGHNA and CDR2 is YNFKEQ. CDR3 length: 14 amino acids. Trimming cost V 4 bases and J 6 bases, with 15 bases left between them. CDR3 coding DNA: TGTGCCAGCAGCCTAAAGATTGAACCAAATGGCTACACCTTC. It yields the protein CASSLKIEPNGYTF.

The J gene is TRBJ1-3, the V gene TRBV5-6, with D possibly TRBD1 on 5 matching bases. This CDR3 is built from 14 residues. Per the germline V gene, CDR1 is SGHDT and CDR2 is YYEEEE. The V end was cut by 5 bases, the J end by 3 bases, with 12 bases between. CDR3 loop: CASSQTVLGNTIYF. CDR3 in DNA: TGTGCCAGCAGTCAGACAGTACTTGGAAACACCATATATTTT.

The V gene is TRBV19, the J gene TRBJ1-1; weak D call: TRBD1 (5 bases). There are 13 residues in the CDR3. The V and J ends lost 5 bases and 4 bases respectively, with 11 bases between them. The germline CDR1 and CDR2 sequences are LNHDA and SQIVND (reference sequence). The CDR3 sequence is CASSSPGTTEAFF. The CDR3 nucleotides are TGTGCCAGTAGTTCGCCGGGGACCACTGAAGCTTTCTTT.

The rearrangement joins TRBV6-1 to TRBJ2-7; 7 bases are shared with TRBD1. The CDR3 totals 14 residues. Germline V CDR1 and CDR2: MNHNS, SASEGT. Trimming cost V 1 base and J 3 bases; bases outside gene matches: 3. CDR3 protein: CASSEEGQVYEQYF. The CDR3 nucleotides are TGTGCCAGCAGTGAAGAAGGACAGGTCTACGAGCAGTACTTC.

The chain has TRBV11-3 and TRBJ2-5; TRBD1 aligns across 10 bases. Per the germline V gene, CDR1 is SGHNT and CDR2 is YENEEA. After removal of 5 bases from V and 4 bases from J, the junction contained 10 bases not matched to a gene. CDR3 length: 16 residues. DNA for the CDR3: TGTGCCAGCAGCATTGGGACAGGGGCTCGGTTAGAGACCCAGTACTTC. Residues: CASSIGTGARLETQYF. Combining the CDR3 with reference TRBV11-3 and TRBJ2-5 gives the whole variable domain EAGVVQSPRYKIIEKKQPVAFWCNPISGHNTLYWYLQNLGQGPELLIRYENEEAVDDSQLPKDRFSAERLKGVDSTLKIQPAELGDSAVYLCASSIGTGARLETQYFGPGTRLLVL.

V usage is TRBV9 and J usage is TRBJ2-3; 9 bases line up with TRBD2. The junction had 6 bases not matched to a gene; V was cut back by 1 base and J by 0 bases. The germline V gene has CDR1 SGDLS and CDR2 YYNGEE. The CDR3 consists of 17 residues. The CDR3 region has the DNA TGTGCCAGCAGCGTATATGCTAGCGGGGCTAGCACAGATACGCAGTATTTT. Translated, it gives CASSVYASGASTDTQYF.

The gene calls are TRBV7-8 and TRBJ1-4, with TRBD1 matching over 10 bases. The CDR3 covers 14 residues. Trimming at V came to 4 bases and at J to 8 bases, leaving 4 bases not matched to a gene. CDR1 and CDR2 (germline): SGHVS, FQNEAQ. In nucleotides, the CDR3 is TGTGCCAGCAGCTCGGGACAGGGGAAAGAAAAACTGTTTTTT. Protein product: CASSSGQGKEKLFF.